These 26 T cell receptor beta chains came from one sample sequenced in a study of T cell responses to AZD1222 COVID-19 vaccine. Generated by immunoSEQ multiplex PCR, the TCRdb table keeps only in-frame clones and is missing some. The sample includes 110,000 to 150,000 clones, around 90% of them seen just once. The sequencing used peripheral blood, collected on day 0 of AZD1222 vaccination. These receptor sequences come from an adult in good health.

The chain has TRBV25-1 and TRBJ2-2; TRBD2 aligns across 8 bases. Germline V gene sequence: CDR1 MGHDK, CDR2 SYGVNS. Losses at the gene ends were 5 bases for V and 4 bases for J; bases not matched to a gene: 6. The length of the CDR3 is 15 residues. CDR3 nucleotide sequence: TGTGCCAGCAGTTCGGCGGGAGGAAGCACCGGGGAGCTGTTTTTT. Its translation is CASSSAGGSTGELFF.

The chain is built from TRBV5-1 and TRBJ1-2; a weak D match, TRBD1 (6 bases). Per germline, CDR1 SGHRS and CDR2 YFSETQ. The CDR3 runs to 14 residues. V was shortened by 2 bases and J by 6 bases, with 14 bases between the two germline ends. The CDR3 nucleotides read TGCGCCAGCAGCTTAACAGGGTTCGGGGATGGCTACACCTTC. This encodes CASSLTGFGDGYTF. Filled out from reference TRBV5-1 and TRBJ1-2, the complete variable domain reads KAGVTQTPRYLIKTRGQQVTLSCSPISGHRSVSWYQQTPGQGLQFLFEYFSETQRNKGNFPGRFSGRQFSNSRSEMNVSTLELGDSALYLCASSLTGFGDGYTFGSGTRLTVV.

The chain uses TRBV6-5 and TRBJ2-3; the match to TRBD2 covers 8 bases. CDR1 and CDR2 (germline): MNHEY, SVGAGI. V trimming: 5 bases; J trimming: 10 bases; junction bases outside the gene matches: 14. This CDR3 region has 15 residues. As DNA, the CDR3 is TGTGCCAGCAGTCCCCCCTCGGGAGGGCTTTCGGCGCAGTATTTT. This codes for CASSPPSGGLSAQYF.

The chain has TRBV14 and TRBJ1-2; D gene uncertain. The CDR3 runs 14 residues. Germline V gene lookup returns CDR1 SGHDN and CDR2 FVKESK. The germline V and J ends were trimmed by 3 bases and 3 bases, with 11 bases remaining between them. The CDR3 sequence is CASSQALDYYGYTF. The CDR3 DNA is TGTGCCAGCAGCCAGGCCCTCGATTACTATGGCTACACCTTC.

The chain is built from TRBV19 and TRBJ2-5; possibly TRBD1 for D (5 bases). CDR1 and CDR2 (germline): LNHDA, SQIVND (reference sequence). Trimming cost V 7 bases and J 5 bases, with 14 bases left between them. CDR3 length equals 13 residues. The CDR3 sequence: CASTWGPKETQYF. In DNA, the CDR3 is TGTGCCAGTACCTGGGGCCCTAAGGAGACCCAGTACTTC.

This clone appeared a single time. This rearrangement joins TRBV3-1 (or the pseudogene TRBV3-2) to TRBJ1-3, with 7 bases identical to TRBD1. Germline lookup yields CDR1 LGHDT and CDR2 YNNKEL (reference sequence). CDR3 length: 13 amino acids. The J segment lost 2 bases and the V segment lost 7 bases, leaving 2 bases of the junction unmatched. CDR3 in amino acids: CASTGTAGNTIYF. CDR3 coding DNA: TGTGCCAGCACCGGGACAGCTGGAAACACCATATATTTT.

The chain has TRBV27 and TRBJ2-1; D not certain. Germline V gene data show CDR1 as MNHEY and CDR2 as SMNVEV (reference sequence). This CDR3 has 13 amino acids. The V end lost 7 bases, the J end lost 7 bases, and 14 bases lay between the germline ends. The CDR3: CASTSKAGNEQFF. The DNA of the CDR3 is TGTGCCAGCACGTCTAAGGCAGGTAATGAGCAGTTCTTC.

This chain connects TRBV7-2 to TRBJ2-1, with 10 positions matching TRBD2. Germline V lookup: CDR1 SGHTA, CDR2 FQGNSA. J lost 7 bases, V lost 2 bases, and 5 bases had no gene match. The CDR3 is 15 residues long. The CDR3 sequence is CASSLWSGRANEQFF. The CDR3 DNA sequence: TGTGCCAGCAGCTTATGGAGCGGGAGGGCGAATGAGCAGTTCTTC.

The rearrangement links TRBV18 to TRBJ2-1; D remains unclear. CDR1 is KGHSH and CDR2 is LQKENI in the germline V gene. Trimming shortened V by 1 base and J by 6 bases, and 10 bases separated the two germline ends. The CDR3 has 14 amino acids. The CDR3 here is CASSPLPSRNEQFF. DNA for the CDR3: TGTGCCAGCTCACCACTCCCCTCGCGCAATGAGCAGTTCTTC.

The gene calls are TRBV12-5 and TRBJ2-6, with 13 bases lining up with TRBD2. The CDR3 runs 18 residues. CDR1 is LGHNT, CDR2 FRNRAP, per germline. V dropped 1 base and J dropped 1; count of bases not matched to a gene: 1. The CDR3 protein is CASGLGLAGGSGANVLTF. The CDR3 nucleotides read TGTGCTAGTGGTTTGGGACTAGCGGGAGGTTCTGGGGCCAACGTCCTGACTTTC. Based on the CDR3 plus reference TRBV12-5 and TRBJ2-6, the full variable domain is DARVTQTPRHKVTEMGQEVTMRCQPILGHNTVFWYRQTMMQGLELLAYFRNRAPLDDSGMPKDRFSAEMPDATLATLKIQPSEPRDSAVYFCASGLGLAGGSGANVLTFGAGSRLTVL.

The rearrangement uses TRBV4-1 and TRBJ1-5; a possible D gene is TRBD1 (5 bases). Germline values: CDR1 MGHRA, CDR2 YSYEKL. The CDR3 runs 17 residues. The germline V and J ends were trimmed by 1 base and 9 bases, with 22 bases remaining between them. CDR3 amino acids: CASSQVVAGPSDRPQHF. The CDR3 DNA is TGCGCCAGCAGCCAAGTAGTGGCAGGGCCCTCGGATCGGCCCCAGCATTTT.

This clone was recorded only once. The CDR3: CASSMTGDGNTIYF. In DNA form, the CDR3 reads TGTGCCAGCAGTATGACAGGGGACGGAAACACCATATATTTT. The genes are TRBV27 and TRBJ1-3; 8 nucleotides line up with TRBD1. From germline, CDR1 is MNHEY and CDR2 SMNVEV (reference sequence). The CDR3 spans 14 residues. Trimming removed 5 bases from V and 4 bases from J; junction bases left unmatched: 4.

This clone has more than one count but fewer than ten. The gene calls are TRBV13 and TRBJ1-3; D perhaps matches TRBD1 (5 bases). The germline V and J ends were trimmed by 0 bases and 4 bases, with 10 bases remaining between them. The CDR3 is made up of 15 amino acids. Germline CDR1 and CDR2: PRHDT and FYEKMQ (reference sequence). The CDR3 here is CASSLGGVGGNTIYF. CDR3 bases: TGTGCCAGCAGCTTAGGAGGGGTCGGCGGAAACACCATATATTTT.

This clone was detected only a few times. The V and J genes are TRBV2 and TRBJ2-5; a possible D gene is TRBD1 (6 bases). Germline V CDR1 and CDR2: SNHLY, FYNNEI. The V gene lost 6 bases and the J gene lost 1 base, with 12 bases spanning the gap. The CDR3 contains 14 residues. The chain's CDR3 is CASSVGHTQETQYF. The CDR3 bases are TGTGCCAGCAGCGTGGGACACACCCAAGAGACCCAGTACTTC.

This chain uses TRBV15 with TRBJ2-3, with 10 bases matching TRBD2. The V segment lost 5 bases and the J segment 4 bases; nucleotides outside the gene matches: 9. The length of the CDR3 is 16 residues. The germline V gene has CDR1 LNHNV and CDR2 YYDKDF (reference sequence). The CDR3: CATSPRASGSADTQYF. In DNA, the CDR3 is TGTGCCACCAGCCCCCGAGCTAGCGGGAGTGCAGATACGCAGTATTTT. Drawing the rest from reference TRBV15 and TRBJ2-3, the complete variable domain is DAMVIQNPRYQVTQFGKPVTLSCSQTLNHNVMYWYQQKSSQAPKLLFHYYDKDFNNEADTPDNFQSRRPNTSFCFLDIRSPGLGDTAMYLCATSPRASGSADTQYFGPGTRLTVL.

The genes are TRBV27 and TRBJ2-2, with a tentative D call TRBD1 (6 bases). The CDR3 loop spans 14 amino acids. Deletions cut 8 bases from V and 4 bases from J, with 14 bases between. The V gene's germline CDR1 is MNHEY and CDR2 SMNVEV (reference sequence). The CDR3 nucleotides read TGTGCCAGCGGGACCGGGACAACCACCGGGGAGCTGTTTTTT. Its protein is CASGTGTTTGELFF.

Comment on this clone: The same CDR3 is also encoded by other DNA sequences in this sample. The chain employs TRBV11-2 and TRBJ2-7; D is possibly TRBD2 (6 bases). This CDR3 is 14 amino acids long. CDR1 and CDR2 (germline): SGHAT, FQNNGV. V was trimmed by 2 bases and J by 0 bases, leaving 8 bases between them. The CDR3 nucleotides read TGTGCCAGCAGCTTATCCGGGAGCTCCTACGAGCAGTACTTC. Translating it yields CASSLSGSSYEQYF.

This chain uses TRBV24-1 with TRBJ2-3; 11 bases fit TRBD2. The CDR3 extends over 18 amino acids. J lost 2 bases, V lost 4 bases, and 10 bases had no gene match. From germline, CDR1 is KGHDR and CDR2 SFDVKD. CDR3 bases: TGTGCCACCAGTGAGATCACCGGACTAGCGGGCACCACAGATACGCAGTATTTT. As protein: CATSEITGLAGTTDTQYF.

The V gene is TRBV11-2, the J gene TRBJ2-1; D uncertain. Germline V CDR1 and CDR2: SGHAT, FQNNGV. Between the trimmed V and J ends, which lost 2 bases and 7 bases, there was a span of 6 bases. This CDR3 has 12 residues. For the CDR3, the DNA is TGTGCCAGCAGCTTATCACGGAATGAGCAGTTCTTC. This translates into CASSLSRNEQFF.

This clone has just a few counts. The V and J genes are TRBV19 and TRBJ1-5; TRBD1 matches 7 bases. V lost 4 bases and J lost 6; bases outside the gene matches: 9. Germline CDR1 is LNHDA and CDR2 is SQIVND (reference sequence). The CDR3 is made up of 15 amino acids. CDR3 coding DNA: TGTGCCAGTAGTAATCAGGGGGGTCTCGCTCAGCCCCAGCATTTT. The encoded protein is CASSNQGGLAQPQHF.

This chain joins TRBV7-2 and TRBJ1-4, with a weak D call TRBD1 (6 bases). The CDR3 has 14 amino acids. The V and J ends lost 2 bases and 7 bases respectively, with 11 bases between them. CDR1 and CDR2 from the germline V gene are SGHTA and FQGNSA. CDR3 nucleotides: TGTGCCAGCAGCTTAAGGGGGTTTGGTGAAAAACTGTTTTTT. It yields the protein CASSLRGFGEKLFF.

The chain is built from TRBV18 and TRBJ1-1; D is possibly TRBD1 (6 bases). From germline, CDR1 is KGHSH and CDR2 LQKENI. This CDR3 contains 15 residues. Trimming removed 1 base from V and 1 base from J, with 10 bases in between. In DNA form, the CDR3 reads TGTGCCAGCTCACCACTCGGACAGCAGAACACTGAAGCTTTCTTT. Residues: CASSPLGQQNTEAFF.

The gene calls are TRBV6-5 and TRBJ2-7; the match to TRBD2 covers 8 bases. The trim removed 9 bases at V and 6 bases at J, leaving 7 bases unmatched. This CDR3 has 12 residues. CDR1 and CDR2 (germline): MNHEY, SVGAGI. The CDR3 sequence: CASSRGGAEQYF. The DNA of the CDR3 is TGTGCCAGTAGTCGGGGGGGGGCCGAGCAGTACTTC.

In its sample, this clone was seen a few times. V usage is TRBV28 and J usage is TRBJ1-5; tentatively, D is TRBD1 (5 bases). CDR3 size: 11 residues. V was shortened by 2 bases and J by 11 bases, with 7 bases between the two germline ends. The germline CDR1 and CDR2 sequences are MDHEN and SYDVKM. In DNA form, the CDR3 reads TGTGCCAGCAGTTTAGGGGGGTCCCAGCATTTT. It specifies CASSLGGSQHF. The full variable domain, rest sourced from reference TRBV28 and TRBJ1-5, is DVKVTQSSRYLVKRTGEKVFLECVQDMDHENMFWYRQDPGLGLRLIYFSYDVKMKEKGDIPEGYSVSREKKERFSLILESASTNQTSMYLCASSLGGSQHFGDGTRLSIL.

This chain uses TRBV2 with TRBJ2-2; 8 positions agree with TRBD1. CDR3 length: 17 residues. V lost 8 bases to trimming and J lost 2 bases; unmatched junction nucleotides: 13. Germline values: CDR1 SNHLY, CDR2 FYNNEI. As DNA, the CDR3 is TGTGCCAGCGCCAGGACAGGGTTCGGCCCTAACACCGGGGAGCTGTTTTTT. Its protein product is CASARTGFGPNTGELFF.

The rearrangement links TRBV12-2 to TRBJ2-7; whether TRBD2, the table's D call, matches the DNA was not checked. TRBV12-2 is a pseudogene segment. The CDR3 contains 14 residues. This chain's CDR3 is CASRPRSRAREQYF. In DNA form, the CDR3 reads TGTGCAAGTCGCCCCCGCTCACGCGCGCGCGAGCAGTACTTC.